This T cell receptor (beta chain) originates from a study of control samples from healthy donors and cancer patients (dated by TCRdb to 2020 to 2022). Points on this clone: Its antigen is currently not known. Base quality data are lacking; no much larger clone is found one base away.

Based on the germline V gene, the CDR1 and CDR2 sequences are SGHAT and FQNNGV. V trim: 0 bases; J trim: 5 bases; unmatched bases: 18. CDR3 length: 19 amino acids, cysteine to phenylalanine. The sequence is cut down to CDR3 DNA, 57 bases in frame from base 1. Library prep was done by the immunoSEQ multiplex PCR assay. TCRdb stores this immuneACCESS table with in-frame sequences only. Part of the clones is absent; in the studies checked, under half of the shortfall reflects unresolved V genes, and no reason is known for the rest. This sample lists 24,000 or so clones; roughly 85% were detected once. The ten largest clones capture around 39% of the sample.

This TCR was sampled from a man between 60 and 75 years old with head and neck cancer. The rearrangement joined TRBV11-2 to TRBJ2-5; TRBD2 lines up with 7 middle nucleotides. The material sequenced was PBMCs. The CDR3 protein is CASSLDLGASGPKGETQYF. The DNA sequence is TGTGCCAGCAGCTTAGATCTCGGGGCTAGCGGACCTAAGGGTGAGACCCAGTACTTC.